These 4 T cell receptor beta chains share one sample of origin, sequenced in a study of T cells after yellow fever vaccination. TCRdb passed the 5' RACE reads through MiXCR, listing each CDR3 protein once. The sample lists 500,000 to 650,000 distinct CDR3 sequences, 9% to 15% occurring once. The sample in question was PBMCs, obtained on the day of the yellow fever booster vaccination. All receptors derive from a man younger than 45 who received the YFV17D yellow fever vaccine.

This clonotype was seen only a few times. The chain employs TRBV10-1 and TRBJ2-1, with 7 bases matching TRBD2. The CDR3 is made up of 12 amino acids. The junction had 4 bases not matched to a gene; V was cut back by 6 bases and J by 8 bases. The germline gives CDR1 WNHNN, CDR2 SYGVQD (reference sequence). In DNA form, the CDR3 reads TGCGCCAGCAGACTAGCGACGCATGAGCAGTTCTTC. Translated: CASRLATHEQFF.

This clonotype was counted only a few times. The genes are TRBV5-1 and TRBJ2-2, with no clear D. V shed 4 bases and J shed 3 bases, with 19 bases lying between them. CDR1 and CDR2 from the germline V gene are SGHRS and YFSETQ. The CDR3 extends over 17 amino acids. CDR3 DNA: TGCGCCAGCAGCCCGGTTGCCTCACACACTTACACCGGGGAGCTGTTTTTT. Translation: CASSPVASHTYTGELFF.

There are a few counts of this clonotype. The rearrangement joins TRBV11-1 to TRBJ2-1; possibly TRBD2 for D (5 bases). V shed 1 base and J shed 10 bases, with 11 bases lying between them. This CDR3 contains 13 residues. Germline CDR1 and CDR2: SGHAT and FQDESV (reference sequence). The CDR3 sequence: CASSLDDEREQFF. CDR3 in DNA: TGTGCCAGCAGCTTAGATGATGAGCGGGAGCAGTTCTTC.

This clonotype showed up just a few times. The chain joins TRBV4-3 to TRBJ1-5, with D hard to call. Germline CDR1 reads LGHNA; CDR2 reads YSLEER. Trimming removed 0 bases at V and 2 bases at J, with 5 bases between. The CDR3 consists of 14 residues. The CDR3 DNA is TGCGCCAGCAGCCAAGATAATGGCAATCAGCCCCAGCATTTT. This encodes CASSQDNGNQPQHF.